This TCR beta chain was captured by sequencing in a study of cytomegalovirus exposure and HLA in healthy donors. This clone was observed a few times. Antigen specificity is unknown. Study results and caveats: Confirmation in vitro established that a few CMV-associated chains were specific for CMV antigens.

Germline-derived CDR1 and CDR2 are ENHRY and SYGVKD. The CDR3 extends over 20 amino acids. V shed 0 bases, J shed 5 bases, and the junction held 12 bases outside the gene matches. The PCR used 60 Vbeta and 13 Jbeta primers. Method: immunoSEQ multiplex PCR; TCRdb's copy keeps in-frame clones and lacks some. The sample consists of roughly 150,000 clones, roughly 87% of them appearing once. Sequenced: PBMCs. The clonotype comes from a girl aged 10 to 17 in good health and CMV-seropositive. The genes are TRBV10-3 and TRBJ2-2; TRBD2 matches at 13 bases. The CDR3: CAISESGPGLAGQFTGELFF. DNA of the CDR3: TGTGCCATCAGTGAGTCGGGACCGGGACTAGCGGGACAATTTACCGGGGAGCTGTTTTTT.